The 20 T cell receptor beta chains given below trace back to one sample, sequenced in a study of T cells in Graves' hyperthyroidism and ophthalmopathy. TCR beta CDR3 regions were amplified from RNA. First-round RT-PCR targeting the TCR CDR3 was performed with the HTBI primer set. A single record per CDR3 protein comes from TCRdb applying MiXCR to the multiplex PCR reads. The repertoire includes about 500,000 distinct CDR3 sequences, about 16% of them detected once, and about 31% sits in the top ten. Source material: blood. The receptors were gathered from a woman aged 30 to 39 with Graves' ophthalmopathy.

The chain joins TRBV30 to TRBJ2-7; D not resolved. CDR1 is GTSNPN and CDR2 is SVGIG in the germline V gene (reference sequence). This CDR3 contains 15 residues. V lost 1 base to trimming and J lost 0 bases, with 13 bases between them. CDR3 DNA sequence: TGTGCCTGGAGTGGACTGCGCAGGAGCTCCTACGAGCAGTACTTC. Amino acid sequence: CAWSGLRRSSYEQYF.

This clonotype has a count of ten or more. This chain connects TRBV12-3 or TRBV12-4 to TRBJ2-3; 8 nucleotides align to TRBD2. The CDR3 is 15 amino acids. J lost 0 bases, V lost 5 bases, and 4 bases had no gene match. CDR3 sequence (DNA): TGTGCCAGCAGTACGAGCGGGAGAAGCACAGATACGCAGTATTTT. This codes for CASSTSGRSTDTQYF.

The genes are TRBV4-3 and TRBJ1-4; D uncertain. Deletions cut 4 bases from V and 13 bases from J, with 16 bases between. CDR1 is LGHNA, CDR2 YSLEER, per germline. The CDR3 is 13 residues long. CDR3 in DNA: TGCGCCAGCAGCCCTGACCACGGAGGTGGACTGTTTTTT. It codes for CASSPDHGGGLFF.

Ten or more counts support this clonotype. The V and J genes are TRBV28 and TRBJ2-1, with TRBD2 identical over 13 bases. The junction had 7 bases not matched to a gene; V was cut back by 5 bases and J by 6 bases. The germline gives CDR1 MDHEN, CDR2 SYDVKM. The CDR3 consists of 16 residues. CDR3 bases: TGTGCCAGCAGTACCCCGGGACTAGCGGGACCCAATGAGCAGTTCTTC. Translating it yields CASSTPGLAGPNEQFF.

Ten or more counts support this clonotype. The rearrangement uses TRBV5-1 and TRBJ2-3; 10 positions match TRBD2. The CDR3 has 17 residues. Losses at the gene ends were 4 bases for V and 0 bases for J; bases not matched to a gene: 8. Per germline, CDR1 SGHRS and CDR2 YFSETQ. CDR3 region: CASSPLTSGASTDTQYF. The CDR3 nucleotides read TGCGCCAGCAGCCCCTTAACTAGCGGGGCTAGCACAGATACGCAGTATTTT.

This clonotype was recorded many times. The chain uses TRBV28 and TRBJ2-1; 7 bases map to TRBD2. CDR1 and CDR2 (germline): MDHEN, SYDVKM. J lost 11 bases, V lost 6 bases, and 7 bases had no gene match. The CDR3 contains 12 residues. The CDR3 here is CASSILANQQFF. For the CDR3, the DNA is TGTGCCAGCAGCATACTAGCGAACCAGCAGTTCTTC.

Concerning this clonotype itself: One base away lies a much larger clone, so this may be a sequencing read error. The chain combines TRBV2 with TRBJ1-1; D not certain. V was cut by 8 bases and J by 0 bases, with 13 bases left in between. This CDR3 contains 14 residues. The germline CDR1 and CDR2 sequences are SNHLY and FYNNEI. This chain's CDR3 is CASGDDFVNTEAFF. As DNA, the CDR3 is TGTGCCAGCGGGGATGATTTTGTGAACACTGAAGCTTTCTTT.

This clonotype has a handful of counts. In DNA form, the CDR3 reads TGTGCCAGCAGTTTCCTAACAGGGTCTACCTCACCCCTCCACTTT. This codes for CASSFLTGSTSPLHF. The V and J genes are TRBV28 and TRBJ1-6; a weak D match, TRBD1 (6 bases). Trimming removed 3 bases from V and 10 bases from J, with 16 bases in between. Per the germline V gene, CDR1 is MDHEN and CDR2 is SYDVKM. This CDR3 is built from 15 residues. The entire variable domain, with the rest obtained from reference TRBV28 and TRBJ1-6, is as follows: DVKVTQSSRYLVKRTGEKVFLECVQDMDHENMFWYRQDPGLGLRLIYFSYDVKMKEKGDIPEGYSVSREKKERFSLILESASTNQTSMYLCASSFLTGSTSPLHFGNGTRLTVT.

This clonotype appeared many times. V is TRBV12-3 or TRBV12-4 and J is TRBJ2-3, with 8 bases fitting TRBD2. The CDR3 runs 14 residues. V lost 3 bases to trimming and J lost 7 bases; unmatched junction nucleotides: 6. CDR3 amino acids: CASSLGAGDNTQYF. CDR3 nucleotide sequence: TGTGCCAGCAGTTTGGGAGCGGGGGACAATACGCAGTATTTT.

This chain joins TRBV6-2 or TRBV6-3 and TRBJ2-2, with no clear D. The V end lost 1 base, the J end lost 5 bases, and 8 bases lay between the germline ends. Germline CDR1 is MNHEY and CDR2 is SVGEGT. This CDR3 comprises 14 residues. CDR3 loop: CASSYFPGTGELFF. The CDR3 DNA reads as TGTGCCAGCAGTTACTTTCCGGGTACCGGGGAGCTGTTTTTT.

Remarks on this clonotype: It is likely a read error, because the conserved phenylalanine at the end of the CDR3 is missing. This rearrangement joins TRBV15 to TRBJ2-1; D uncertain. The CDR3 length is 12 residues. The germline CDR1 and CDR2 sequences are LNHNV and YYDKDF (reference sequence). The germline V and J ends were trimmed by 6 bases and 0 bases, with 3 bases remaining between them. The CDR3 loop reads CATRRSYNEQFV. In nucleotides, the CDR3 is TGTGCCACCAGGCGCTCCTACAATGAGCAGTTCGTC.

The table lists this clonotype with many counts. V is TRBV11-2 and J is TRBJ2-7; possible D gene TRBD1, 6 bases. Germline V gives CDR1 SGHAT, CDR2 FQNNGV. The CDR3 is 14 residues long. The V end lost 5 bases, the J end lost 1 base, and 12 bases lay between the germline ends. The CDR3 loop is CASSQQGTSYEQYF. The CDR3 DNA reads TGTGCCAGCAGCCAACAGGGCACTTCCTACGAGCAGTACTTC.

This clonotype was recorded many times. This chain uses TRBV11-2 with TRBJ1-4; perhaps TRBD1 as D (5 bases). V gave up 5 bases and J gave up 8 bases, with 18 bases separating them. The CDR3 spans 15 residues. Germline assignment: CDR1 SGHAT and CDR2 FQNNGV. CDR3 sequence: CASSPQLPWDEKLFF. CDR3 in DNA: TGTGCCAGCAGCCCTCAACTACCATGGGACGAAAAACTGTTTTTT. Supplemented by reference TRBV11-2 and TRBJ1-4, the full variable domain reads EAGVAQSPRYKIIEKRQSVAFWCNPISGHATLYWYQQILGQGPKLLIQFQNNGVVDDSQLPKDRFSAERLKGVDSTLKIQPAKLEDSAVYLCASSPQLPWDEKLFFGSGTQLSVL.

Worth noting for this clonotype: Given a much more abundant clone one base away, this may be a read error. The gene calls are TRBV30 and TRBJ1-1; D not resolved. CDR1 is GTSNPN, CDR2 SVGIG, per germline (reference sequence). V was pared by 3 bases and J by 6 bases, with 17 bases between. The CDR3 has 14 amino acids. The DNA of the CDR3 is TGTGCCTGGAGCCCCCCCCCATCCGGCCCTGAAGCTTTCTTT. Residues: CAWSPPPSGPEAFF. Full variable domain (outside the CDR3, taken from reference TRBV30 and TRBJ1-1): SQTIHQWPATLVQPVGSPLSLECTVEGTSNPNLYWYRQAAGRGLQLLFYSVGIGQISSEVPQNLSASRPQDRQFILSSKKLLLSDSGFYLCAWSPPPSGPEAFFGQGTRLTVV.

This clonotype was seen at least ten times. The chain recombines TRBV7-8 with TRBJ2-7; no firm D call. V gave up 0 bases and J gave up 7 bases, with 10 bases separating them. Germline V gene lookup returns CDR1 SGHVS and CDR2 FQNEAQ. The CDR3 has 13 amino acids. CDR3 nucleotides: TGTGCCAGCAGCTTAGCGGACCGGTGGGAGCAGTACTTC. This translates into CASSLADRWEQYF.

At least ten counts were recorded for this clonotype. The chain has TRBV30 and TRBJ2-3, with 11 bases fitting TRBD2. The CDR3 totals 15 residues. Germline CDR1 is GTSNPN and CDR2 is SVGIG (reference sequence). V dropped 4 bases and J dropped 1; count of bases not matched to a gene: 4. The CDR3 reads CAWKAGLAGTDTQYF. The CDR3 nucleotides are TGTGCCTGGAAGGCGGGACTAGCGGGCACAGATACGCAGTATTTT.

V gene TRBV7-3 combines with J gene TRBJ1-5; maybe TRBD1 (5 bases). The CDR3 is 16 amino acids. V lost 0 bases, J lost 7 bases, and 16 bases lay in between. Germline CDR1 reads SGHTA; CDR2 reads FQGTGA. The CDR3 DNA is TGTGCCAGCAGCTTAACCGGGACCCTCAACTTCCAGCCCCAGCATTTT. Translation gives CASSLTGTLNFQPQHF. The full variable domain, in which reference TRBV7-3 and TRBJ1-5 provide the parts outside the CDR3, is GAGVSQTPSNKVTEKGKYVELRCDPISGHTALYWYRQSLGQGPEFLIYFQGTGAADDSGLPNDRFFAVRPEGSVSTLKIQRTERGDSAVYLCASSLTGTLNFQPQHFGDGTRLSIL.

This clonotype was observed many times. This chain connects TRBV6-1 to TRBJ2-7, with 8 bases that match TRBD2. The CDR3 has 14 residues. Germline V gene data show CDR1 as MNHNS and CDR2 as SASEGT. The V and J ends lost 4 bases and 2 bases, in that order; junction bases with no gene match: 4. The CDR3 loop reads CASSGEAGAYEQYF. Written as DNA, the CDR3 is TGTGCCAGCAGTGGCGAAGCGGGGGCCTACGAGCAGTACTTC.

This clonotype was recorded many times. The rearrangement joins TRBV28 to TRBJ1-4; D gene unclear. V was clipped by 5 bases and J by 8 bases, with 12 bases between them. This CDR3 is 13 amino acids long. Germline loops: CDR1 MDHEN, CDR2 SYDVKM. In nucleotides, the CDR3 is TGTGCCAGCAGTGACCCCATAGGGGAAAAACTGTTTTTT. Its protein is CASSDPIGEKLFF.

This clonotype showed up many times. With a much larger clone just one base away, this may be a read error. The CDR3 sequence is CASNRRQGWNTGELFF. The CDR3 region has the DNA TGTGCCAGCAACCGACGACAGGGGTGGAACACCGGGGAGCTGTTTTTT. This chain uses TRBV12-3 or TRBV12-4 with TRBJ2-2, with TRBD1 matching 8 bases. This CDR3 is built from 16 residues. The V and J ends lost 7 bases and 1 base, in that order; junction bases with no gene match: 8.